Sequencing of this T cell receptor beta chain was carried out in a study of T-cell reconstitution after alpha-beta-depleted transplantation in children. The CDR3 consists of 18 residues. The V segment lost 6 bases and the J segment 1 base; nucleotides outside the gene matches: 8. Unique molecular identifiers were used to barcode this TCRbeta library. TCRdb re-derived calls from the PCR reads in MiXCR, one entry per CDR3 protein. The sample records approximately 1,000,000 distinct CDR3 sequences, under 30% being singletons. The sample holds a few counts of this clonotype. Here the sequenced sample was PBMCs, mostly from graft donor cells, taken 360 days after TCRalphabeta/CD19-depleted stem cell transplant. The sequence derives from a boy less than two years old who had a stem cell transplant for SCID, so the T cells may come from the graft donor. The rearrangement uses TRBV12-3 or TRBV12-4 and TRBJ2-1; TRBD2 matches 14 bases. Here the CDR3 reads CASRGTSGGWGSYNEQFF. Here the CDR3 DNA reads TGTGCCAGCAGGGGGACTAGCGGGGGATGGGGGTCCTACAATGAGCAGTTCTTC.